The 4 T cell receptor beta chains below were found in one sample sequenced in a study of T cells in Graves' hyperthyroidism and ophthalmopathy. RNA transcripts were the template for amplifying TCR beta CDR3 regions. In the first-round RT-PCR of the TCR CDR3, the HTBI primer set was used. TCRdb recomputed calls from the multiplex PCR reads with MiXCR, one row per CDR3 protein. This repertoire shows over 300,000 distinct CDR3 sequences, roughly 13% found once; its top ten account for roughly 35%. Sequenced input: blood. All receptors come from a woman between 40 and 55 years old with Graves' ophthalmopathy.

This clonotype was recorded a few times. J is TRBJ1-5 and V is TRBV4-1; D is unresolved. The V gene lost 1 base and the J gene lost 7 bases, with 11 bases spanning the gap. The germline V gene encodes CDR1 MGHRA and CDR2 YSYEKL. The CDR3 has 14 residues. CDR3 bases: TGCGCCAGCAGCCAAGGGAGAGCAGGCCAGCCCCAGCATTTT. Its translation is CASSQGRAGQPQHF.

This chain uses TRBV18 with TRBJ2-5; D not certain. Trimming shortened V by 6 bases and J by 0 bases, and 8 bases separated the two germline ends. Germline values: CDR1 KGHSH, CDR2 LQKENI. This CDR3 contains 13 residues. Written as DNA, the CDR3 is TGTGCCAGCTCCCCTATGTACCAAGAGACCCAGTACTTC. Its protein is CASSPMYQETQYF.

This sequence joins TRBV5-8 and TRBJ2-3; 13 positions match TRBD2. Germline V lookup: CDR1 SGHTS, CDR2 YDEGEE. Unmatched junction bases numbered 3, after V lost 4 bases and J lost 1 base. This CDR3 spans 16 amino acids. CDR3 protein: CASSSGLAGGTDTQYF. The CDR3 DNA is TGTGCCAGCAGCAGTGGACTAGCGGGGGGCACAGATACGCAGTATTTT.

This clonotype occurred many times. This chain joins TRBV7-2 and TRBJ2-7; D may match TRBD1 or TRBD2 (5 bases each). Trimming removed 1 base from V and 2 bases from J, with 9 bases in between. Germline CDR1 reads SGHTA; CDR2 reads FQGNSA. The CDR3 totals 14 residues. This CDR3 is CASSLGRGPYEQYF. CDR3 nucleotides: TGTGCCAGCAGCTTAGGTCGGGGCCCCTACGAGCAGTACTTC.